The clone carrying this T cell receptor (beta chain) was observed a few times. This record comes from a study of blood T cell repertoires in COVID-19. The data were produced by immunoSEQ multiplex PCR, yet TCRdb's version contains in-frame clones alone and is incomplete. The sample lists about 59,000 clones, about four fifths seen once, with 25% to 35% in the top ten. There are 12 residues in the CDR3. Looked up from germline, CDR1 is SGHTA and CDR2 is FQGTGA. The trim removed 5 bases at V and 9 bases at J, leaving 5 bases unmatched. The sample was peripheral blood. The V gene is TRBV7-3, the J gene TRBJ1-2; 8 nucleotides align to TRBD1. The TCR was taken from a woman over 75 with active or convalescent COVID-19. For the CDR3, the DNA is TGTGCCAGCAGCCCCGGACAGGGTAGCTACACCTTC. It is translated as CASSPGQGSYTF. Full variable domain (outside the CDR3, taken from reference TRBV7-3 and TRBJ1-2): GAGVSQTPSNKVTEKGKYVELRCDPISGHTALYWYRQSLGQGPEFLIYFQGTGAADDSGLPNDRFFAVRPEGSVSTLKIQRTERGDSAVYLCASSPGQGSYTFGSGTRLTVV.